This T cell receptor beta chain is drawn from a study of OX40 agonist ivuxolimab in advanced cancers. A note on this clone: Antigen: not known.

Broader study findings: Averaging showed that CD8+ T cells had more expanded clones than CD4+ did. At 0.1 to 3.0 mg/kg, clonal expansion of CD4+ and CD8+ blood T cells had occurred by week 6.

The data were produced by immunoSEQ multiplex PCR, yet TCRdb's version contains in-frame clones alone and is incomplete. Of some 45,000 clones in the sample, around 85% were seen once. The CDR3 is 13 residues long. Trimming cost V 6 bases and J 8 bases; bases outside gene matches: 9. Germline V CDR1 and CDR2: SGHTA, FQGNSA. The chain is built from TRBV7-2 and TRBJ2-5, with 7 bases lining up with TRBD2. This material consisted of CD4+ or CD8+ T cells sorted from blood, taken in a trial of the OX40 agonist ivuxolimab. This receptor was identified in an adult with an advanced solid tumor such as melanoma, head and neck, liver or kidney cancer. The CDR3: CASSRLAEGTQYF. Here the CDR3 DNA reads TGTGCCAGCAGTCGTCTAGCGGAGGGAACCCAGTACTTC.